This TCR beta chain emerged from a study of CD8+ T cells in alopecia areata. Study conclusions and caveats: In lesional scalp, particularly from alopecia totalis/universalis, clonality was higher than in normal scalp.

RNA, once extracted, was reverse transcribed into cDNA for use as the sequencing template. Assay used: immunoSEQ multiplex PCR; TCRdb lists only in-frame clones, some missing. This sample has 140,000 to 150,000 clones, with about 90% found just once. Peripheral blood, together with lesional scalp punch biopsies, was collected from alopecia areata patients. This CDR3 contains 14 residues. CDR1 SNHLY and CDR2 FYNNEI come from the germline V gene. The V end lost 7 bases, the J end lost 0 bases, and 11 bases lay between the germline ends. This clone has only one observation. What it binds is not known. The sequence was obtained from a human donor with alopecia areata. Sequenced here: CD8+ T cells sorted from blood, sampled at week 0. The chain combines TRBV2 with TRBJ2-3; D is unclear. CDR3 sequence reads: CASKASQSTDTQYF. The CDR3 DNA reads TGTGCCAGCAAGGCCAGCCAGAGCACAGATACGCAGTATTTT.